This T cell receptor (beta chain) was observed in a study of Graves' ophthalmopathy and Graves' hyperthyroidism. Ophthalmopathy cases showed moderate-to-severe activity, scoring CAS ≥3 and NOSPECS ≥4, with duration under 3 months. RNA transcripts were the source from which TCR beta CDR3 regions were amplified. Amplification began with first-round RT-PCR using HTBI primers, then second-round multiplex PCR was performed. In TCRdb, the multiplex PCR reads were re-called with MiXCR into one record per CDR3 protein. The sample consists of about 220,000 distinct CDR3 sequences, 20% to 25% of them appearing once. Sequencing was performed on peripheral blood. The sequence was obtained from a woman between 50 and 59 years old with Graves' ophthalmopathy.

The CDR3 DNA reads as TGTGCCTGGAGTATTCTCGGACGGCGAACTAATGAAAAACTGTTTTTT. Encoded protein: CAWSILGRRTNEKLFF. The chain has TRBV30 and TRBJ1-4; D call uncertain. This CDR3 contains 16 residues. CDR1 is GTSNPN and CDR2 is SVGIG in the germline V gene (reference sequence). With 2 bases removed from V and 1 base from J, the gap between germline ends came to 14 bases.